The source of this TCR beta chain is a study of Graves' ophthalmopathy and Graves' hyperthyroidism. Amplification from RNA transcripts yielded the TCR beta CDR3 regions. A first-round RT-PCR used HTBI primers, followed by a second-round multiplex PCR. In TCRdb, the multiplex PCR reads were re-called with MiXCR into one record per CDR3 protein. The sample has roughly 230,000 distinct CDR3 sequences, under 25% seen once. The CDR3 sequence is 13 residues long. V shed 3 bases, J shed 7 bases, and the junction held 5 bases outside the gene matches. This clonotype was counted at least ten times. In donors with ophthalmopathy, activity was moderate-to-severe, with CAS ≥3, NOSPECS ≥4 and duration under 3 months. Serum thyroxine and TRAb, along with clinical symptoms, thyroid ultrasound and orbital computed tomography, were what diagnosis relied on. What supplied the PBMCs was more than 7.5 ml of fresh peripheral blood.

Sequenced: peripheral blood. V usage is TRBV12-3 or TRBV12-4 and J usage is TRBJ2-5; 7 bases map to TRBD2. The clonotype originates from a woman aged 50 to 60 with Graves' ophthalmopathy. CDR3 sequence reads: CASSFNTGGTQYF. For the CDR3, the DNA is TGTGCCAGCAGTTTTAACACGGGAGGGACCCAGTACTTC.